This entry lists 27 T cell receptor beta chains sequenced from one sample in a study of human T cells and chemical hapten exposure. TCRdb re-called the RACE reads through MiXCR, storing one row per CDR3 protein. Of approximately 90,000 distinct CDR3 sequences in the sample, roughly 11% were seen once. Documented time point: patch test 2, 6 weeks after DPC sensitization. Treatment denoted: therapeutic diphenylcyclopropenone sensitization with weekly scalp DPC. The sample consisted of whole blood, taken in connection with sensitization to the hapten diphenylcyclopropenone (DPC). These receptors originate from a man aged 35 to 55 with alopecia areata. Some clones in this sample may be carry-over from other donors' samples.

The table lists this clonotype with many counts. The chain recombines TRBV10-3 with TRBJ2-7, with D perhaps TRBD2 (6 bases). The V gene lost 4 bases and the J gene lost 5 bases, with 12 bases spanning the gap. The CDR3 totals 13 residues. In germline, CDR1 is ENHRY, CDR2 SYGVKD. CDR3 sequence (DNA): TGTGCCATCAGTGGAAGACTAGGCCACGAGCAGTACTTC. Amino acids: CAISGRLGHEQYF.

The rearrangement joins TRBV6-6 to TRBJ2-1; 9 nucleotides align to TRBD2. The CDR3 is 18 residues long. Trimming cost V 3 bases and J 8 bases; bases outside gene matches: 17. Germline CDR1 MNHNY, CDR2 SVGAGI (reference sequence). The CDR3 is CASSYGPGRREGGDEQFF. The CDR3 DNA follows: TGTGCCAGCAGTTATGGGCCGGGACGGCGGGAGGGGGGCGATGAGCAGTTCTTC.

This sequence joins TRBV20-1 and TRBJ1-1; D possibly corresponds to TRBD1 (5 bases). The germline CDR1 and CDR2 sequences are DFQATT and SNEGSKA (reference sequence). This CDR3 spans 12 amino acids. Trimming took 4 bases from V and 6 from J, leaving 12 bases between them. In DNA, the CDR3 is TGCAGTGCTATCCTGGGGCGGGCTGAAGCTTTCTTT. Its translation: CSAILGRAEAFF.

This clonotype has a count of ten or more. Sequence at one end of the junction differs from germline and may be a read error. This sequence joins TRBV5-6 and TRBJ1-1; weak D call: TRBD1 (6 bases). Looked up from germline, CDR1 is SGHDT and CDR2 is YYEEEE. The length of the CDR3 is 14 residues. The CDR3 nucleotides are TGTGCCAGCAGCTTATCCGGGACAACAACAAGCACCCTCTTT. Amino acids: CASSLSGTTTSTLF.

This clonotype has just a few counts. This sequence joins TRBV7-9 and TRBJ2-5; D is possibly TRBD1 (6 bases). Trimming pared 1 base from V and 5 bases from J, leaving 11 bases between. There are 14 residues in the CDR3. CDR1 is SEHNR and CDR2 is FQNEAQ in the germline V gene (reference sequence). Here the CDR3 reads CASSLVTGMETQYF. CDR3 nucleotide sequence: TGTGCCAGCAGCTTAGTTACAGGGATGGAGACCCAGTACTTC.

CDR3 region: CASSLGGGGEQYF. Written as DNA, the CDR3 is TGTGCCAGCAGCTTAGGAGGGGGCGGTGAGCAGTACTTC. The gene calls are TRBV11-2 and TRBJ2-7; 7 positions agree with TRBD1. This CDR3 is built from 13 residues. CDR1 SGHAT and CDR2 FQNNGV come from the germline V gene. The V gene end was trimmed by 1 base and the J gene end by 7 bases; junction bases not matched to a gene: 4.

This chain connects TRBV3-1 to TRBJ2-5, with TRBD2 matching 12 bases. Trimming took 7 bases from V and 6 from J; bases not matched to a gene: 9. In germline, CDR1 is LGHDT, CDR2 YNNKEL (reference sequence). The CDR3 contains 15 residues. CDR3 protein: CASTSLAGGIKTQYF. For the CDR3, the DNA is TGTGCCAGCACCTCACTAGCGGGAGGTATAAAGACCCAGTACTTC.

This clonotype has just a few counts. The rearrangement joins TRBV20-1 to TRBJ2-1; 9 nucleotides match TRBD2. The V gene's germline CDR1 is DFQATT and CDR2 SNEGSKA (reference sequence). The CDR3 runs to 17 residues. Trimming removed 6 bases from V and 0 bases from J; junction bases left unmatched: 12. CDR3 DNA: TGCAGTGCCGACCCCCTGGCGGGAGGGAGCTCCTACAATGAGCAGTTCTTC. Its protein product is CSADPLAGGSSYNEQFF.

This clonotype has only a few counts. V is TRBV20-1 and J is TRBJ2-1; 12 bases line up with TRBD2. CDR3 size: 17 residues. The ends lost 1 base at V and 2 bases at J; junction bases unmatched: 6. Germline V gene lookup returns CDR1 DFQATT and CDR2 SNEGSKA (reference sequence). The CDR3 nucleotides are TGCAGTGCTAGAGGATGGACTAGCGGGACTACCTACAATGAGCAGTTCTTC. Translated, it gives CSARGWTSGTTYNEQFF.

This clonotype was seen ten or more times. The V and J genes are TRBV21-1 and TRBJ2-5; TRBD1, the table's D call, was not compared with the DNA. TRBV21-1 constitutes a pseudogene. The CDR3 runs 15 residues. The CDR3 coding sequence is TGTGCCAGCAGCAAAGGGAACAGGGCCCAAGAGACCCAGTACTTC. This encodes CASSKGNRAQETQYF.

This chain joins TRBV28 and TRBJ2-6; TRBD2 is a possible D gene (5 bases). This CDR3 region has 16 residues. Trimming removed 3 bases at V and 0 bases at J, with 9 bases between. CDR1 and CDR2 from the germline V gene are MDHEN and SYDVKM. DNA of the CDR3: TGTGCCAGCAGTTTGGAAGGGAGCTCTGGGGCCAACGTCCTGACTTTC. Translating gives CASSLEGSSGANVLTF.

The J gene is TRBJ2-1, the V gene TRBV19; no firm D call. Trimming cost V 4 bases and J 7 bases, with 11 bases left between them. From germline, CDR1 is LNHDA and CDR2 SQIVND (reference sequence). The CDR3 contains 13 residues. The chain's CDR3 is CASSTTRSNEQFF. The CDR3 region has the DNA TGTGCCAGTAGTACCACGCGTTCAAATGAGCAGTTCTTC.

The chain links TRBV7-9 to TRBJ2-1, with TRBD2 as a possible D gene (5 bases). In germline, CDR1 is SEHNR, CDR2 FQNEAQ (reference sequence). Trimming pared 5 bases from V and 0 bases from J, leaving 20 bases between. CDR3 length equals 18 residues. CDR3 sequence reads: CASSVYGSPRLSYNEQFF. In nucleotides, the CDR3 is TGTGCCAGCAGCGTGTATGGGAGCCCGAGGCTCTCCTACAATGAGCAGTTCTTC.

The chain uses TRBV6-2 or TRBV6-3 and TRBJ2-1, with 9 bases aligning to TRBD2. The germline CDR1 and CDR2 sequences are MNHEY and SVGEGT. Trimming cost V 2 bases and J 10 bases; bases outside gene matches: 9. The CDR3 covers 15 residues. The CDR3 DNA follows: TGTGCCAGCAGTTACAGCGCGGGAGGGCCACGGGAGCAGTTCTTC. Protein sequence: CASSYSAGGPREQFF.

The chain recombines TRBV19 with TRBJ2-2, with a weak D call TRBD2 (6 bases). Trimming shortened V by 3 bases and J by 4 bases, and 15 bases separated the two germline ends. From germline, CDR1 is LNHDA and CDR2 SQIVND (reference sequence). There are 16 residues in the CDR3. DNA of the CDR3: TGTGCCAGTAGTATGGTTCCGGGAGAAGGCACCGGGGAGCTGTTTTTT. It encodes CASSMVPGEGTGELFF.

This clonotype was recorded a few times. This sequence joins TRBV28 and TRBJ1-1, with unresolved D. V was clipped by 8 bases and J by 6 bases, with 16 bases between them. Per the germline V gene, CDR1 is MDHEN and CDR2 is SYDVKM. The CDR3 consists of 13 residues. The DNA of the CDR3 is TGTGCCAGCTCGGAGGGAAGCCCCCCTGAAGCTTTCTTT. This codes for CASSEGSPPEAFF.

The chain joins TRBV9 to TRBJ2-4; TRBD2 matches at 11 bases. Trimming removed 3 bases from V and 0 bases from J; junction bases left unmatched: 11. Per the germline V gene, CDR1 is SGDLS and CDR2 is YYNGEE. This CDR3 spans 19 amino acids. The CDR3 sequence: CASSATSGRTSLAKNIQYF. CDR3 bases: TGTGCCAGCAGCGCTACTAGCGGGAGAACCTCCTTAGCCAAAAACATTCAGTACTTC.

The rearrangement uses TRBV7-3 and TRBJ2-5; D possibly corresponds to TRBD1 (5 bases). Germline V CDR1 and CDR2: SGHTA, FQGTGA. The V and J ends lost 0 bases and 3 bases respectively, with 11 bases between them. This CDR3 has 15 amino acids. The CDR3 bases are TGTGCCAGCAGCTTAACCTCTGGCAGGGAAGAGACCCAGTACTTC. This gives the protein CASSLTSGREETQYF.

V and J are TRBV20-1 and TRBJ2-1; 7 bases line up with TRBD2. This CDR3 has 16 residues. J gave up 6 bases and V 0 bases, and 11 bases lay outside the gene matches. CDR1 is DFQATT, CDR2 SNEGSKA, per germline (reference sequence). The CDR3 here is CSARDGPSGKFNEQFF. The CDR3 DNA is TGCAGTGCTAGAGATGGCCCTAGCGGAAAATTCAATGAGCAGTTCTTC.

V gene TRBV7-2 combines with J gene TRBJ2-3, with 15 bases matching TRBD2. CDR1 is SGHTA, CDR2 FQGNSA, per germline. Germline trimming cut 5 bases from V and 1 base from J; bases unmatched to any gene: 7. This CDR3 comprises 18 residues. This CDR3 is CASSTGLAGGPGTDTQYF. The CDR3 DNA reads as TGTGCCAGCAGCACCGGACTAGCGGGAGGGCCCGGCACAGATACGCAGTATTTT. Full variable domain (remainder filled in from reference TRBV7-2 and TRBJ2-3): GAGVSQSPSNKVTEKGKDVELRCDPISGHTALYWYRQSLGQGLEFLIYFQGNSAPDKSGLPSDRFSAERTGGSVSTLTIQRTQQEDSAVYLCASSTGLAGGPGTDTQYFGPGTRLTVL.

This clonotype was counted a single time. The chain combines TRBV27 with TRBJ2-1; D perhaps matches TRBD1 (6 bases). This CDR3 spans 17 amino acids. V was shortened by 3 bases and J by 7 bases, with 22 bases between the two germline ends. CDR1 is MNHEY, CDR2 SMNVEV, per germline (reference sequence). The CDR3 region is CASSFFQGPEFVNEQFF. CDR3 bases: TGTGCCAGCAGTTTCTTTCAGGGGCCGGAGTTTGTTAATGAGCAGTTCTTC.

The sample holds many counts of this clonotype. The chain has TRBV6-2 or TRBV6-3 and TRBJ1-4; a possible D gene is TRBD1 (5 bases). The length of the CDR3 is 14 residues. Germline V lookup: CDR1 MNHEY, CDR2 SVGEGT. V lost 7 bases to trimming and J lost 1 base, with 10 bases between them. CDR3 region: CASTNRRTNEKLFF. CDR3 in DNA: TGTGCCAGCACTAACAGGAGAACTAATGAAAAACTGTTTTTT.

This clonotype was counted between two and nine times. The chain is built from TRBV27 and TRBJ2-5; 14 bases agree with TRBD2. After removal of 1 base from V and 5 bases from J, the junction contained 9 bases not matched to a gene. Germline assignment: CDR1 MNHEY and CDR2 SMNVEV (reference sequence). The length of the CDR3 is 18 residues. DNA for the CDR3: TGTGCCAGCAGTTTATTCTCCGGGACTAGCGGGAGAGGGGAGACCCAGTACTTC. It translates to CASSLFSGTSGRGETQYF.

The table lists this clonotype with a few counts. The chain employs TRBV7-3 and TRBJ1-1; D is unclear. Germline V CDR1 and CDR2: SGHTA, FQGTGA. The ends were cut back, 0 bases at V and 3 bases at J, with 8 bases in the middle. The CDR3 is 14 residues long. CDR3 nucleotides: TGTGCCAGCAGCTTAACCGGACGTGACACTGAAGCTTTCTTT. Its translation is CASSLTGRDTEAFF.

This rearrangement joins TRBV24-1 to TRBJ1-5; the D is unclear. This CDR3 has 13 residues. CDR1 and CDR2 from the germline V gene are KGHDR and SFDVKD. V was cut by 9 bases and J by 6 bases, with 14 bases left in between. CDR3 protein: CATGQTVGQPQHF. In DNA, the CDR3 is TGTGCCACCGGCCAGACGGTGGGTCAGCCCCAGCATTTT.

This clonotype was seen only once. The V call is TRBV29-1, the J call TRBJ2-2; 10 nucleotides match TRBD2. J lost 0 bases, V lost 5 bases, and 6 bases had no gene match. The CDR3 runs 16 residues. Germline V gives CDR1 SQVTM, CDR2 ANQGSEA. The CDR3 here is CSVRSAGGANTGELFF. The CDR3 DNA follows: TGCAGCGTTCGATCAGCGGGAGGGGCGAACACCGGGGAGCTGTTTTTT.

This clonotype turned up a few times. The genes are TRBV6-1 and TRBJ1-1; no clear D gene. Trimming pared 2 bases from V and 3 bases from J, leaving 13 bases between. CDR1 MNHNS and CDR2 SASEGT come from the germline V gene. The CDR3 has 15 residues. DNA for the CDR3: TGTGCCAGCAGTGAATGGGCCCGGCCGGACACTGAAGCTTTCTTT. Protein sequence: CASSEWARPDTEAFF.